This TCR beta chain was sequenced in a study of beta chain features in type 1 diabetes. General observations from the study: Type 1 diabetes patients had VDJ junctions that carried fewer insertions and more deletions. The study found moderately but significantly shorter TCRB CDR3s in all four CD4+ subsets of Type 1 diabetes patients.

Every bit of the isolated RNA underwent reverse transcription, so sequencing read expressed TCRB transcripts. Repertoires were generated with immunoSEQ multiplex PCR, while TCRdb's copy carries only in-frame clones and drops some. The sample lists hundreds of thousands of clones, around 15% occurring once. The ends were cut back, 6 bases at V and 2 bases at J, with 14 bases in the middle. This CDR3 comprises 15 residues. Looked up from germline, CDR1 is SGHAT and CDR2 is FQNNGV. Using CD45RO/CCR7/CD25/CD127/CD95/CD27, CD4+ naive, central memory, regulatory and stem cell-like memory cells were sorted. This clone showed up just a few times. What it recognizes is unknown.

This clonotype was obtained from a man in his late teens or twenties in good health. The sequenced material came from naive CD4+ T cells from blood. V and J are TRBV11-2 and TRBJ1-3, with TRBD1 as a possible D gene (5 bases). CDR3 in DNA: TGTGCCAGCAGTCCCGCGCAGGGTCCTGGAAACACCATATATTTT. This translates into CASSPAQGPGNTIYF.